The TCR beta chain under discussion was sequenced for a study of cytomegalovirus exposure and HLA in healthy donors. Primers: 60 Vbeta forward and 13 Jbeta reverse. Repertoires were generated with immunoSEQ multiplex PCR, while TCRdb's copy carries only in-frame clones and drops some. Of more than 90,000 clones listed, about three quarters are singletons. Germline V gene sequence: CDR1 SGHNT, CDR2 YYREEE (reference sequence). V was trimmed by 3 bases and J by 4 bases, leaving 11 bases between them. The CDR3 has 15 amino acids. Study conclusions and caveats: Later on, an analysis showed TCR association rates differing by HLA locus, with DRB1 the most and HLA-C the fewest.

With respect to this clone: Its antigen is not known. The identical CDR3 is also encoded by other nucleotide sequences in the sample.

The rearrangement uses TRBV5-4 and TRBJ2-6, with D tentatively TRBD1 (6 bases). The TCR originated in a man aged 35 to 55 in good health and CMV-seropositive. Sequenced: PBMCs. CDR3 in amino acids: CASSSPGAGANVLTF. CDR3 sequence (DNA): TGTGCCAGCAGCTCCCCAGGGGCCGGGGCCAACGTCCTGACTTTC.